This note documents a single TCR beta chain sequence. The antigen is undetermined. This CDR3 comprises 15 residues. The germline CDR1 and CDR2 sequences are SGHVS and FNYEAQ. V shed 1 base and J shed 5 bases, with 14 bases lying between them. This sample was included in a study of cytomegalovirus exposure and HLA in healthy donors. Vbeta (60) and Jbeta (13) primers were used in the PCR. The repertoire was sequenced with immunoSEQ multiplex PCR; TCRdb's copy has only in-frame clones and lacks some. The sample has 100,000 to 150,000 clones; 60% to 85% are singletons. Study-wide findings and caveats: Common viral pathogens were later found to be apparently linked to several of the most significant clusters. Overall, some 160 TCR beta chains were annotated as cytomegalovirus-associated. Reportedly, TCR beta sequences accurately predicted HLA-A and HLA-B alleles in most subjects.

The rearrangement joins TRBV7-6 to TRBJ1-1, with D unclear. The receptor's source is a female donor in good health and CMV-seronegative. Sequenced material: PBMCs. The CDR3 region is CASSLESQRETEAFF. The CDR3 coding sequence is TGTGCCAGCAGCTTAGAGTCGCAGAGGGAGACTGAAGCTTTCTTT.